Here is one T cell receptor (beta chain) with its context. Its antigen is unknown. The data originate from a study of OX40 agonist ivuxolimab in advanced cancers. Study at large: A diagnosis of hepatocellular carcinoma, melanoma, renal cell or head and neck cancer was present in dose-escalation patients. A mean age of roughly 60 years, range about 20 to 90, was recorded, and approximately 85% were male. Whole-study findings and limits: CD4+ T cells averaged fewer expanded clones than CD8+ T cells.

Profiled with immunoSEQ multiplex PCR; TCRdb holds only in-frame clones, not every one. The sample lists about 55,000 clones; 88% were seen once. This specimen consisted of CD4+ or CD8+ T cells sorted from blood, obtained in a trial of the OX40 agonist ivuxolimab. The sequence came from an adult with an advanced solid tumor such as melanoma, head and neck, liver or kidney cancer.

The DNA of the CDR3 is TGTGCCAGCAGCCAGGGGGGCCCACCGTCACCCGTAGATACGCAGTATTTT. This sequence encodes CASSQGGPPSPVDTQYF. The chain links TRBV7-8 to TRBJ2-3, with D possibly matching TRBD1 (7 bases). Germline values: CDR1 SGHVS, CDR2 FQNEAQ. The CDR3 totals 17 residues. The germline V and J ends were trimmed by 5 bases and 5 bases, with 23 bases remaining between them.